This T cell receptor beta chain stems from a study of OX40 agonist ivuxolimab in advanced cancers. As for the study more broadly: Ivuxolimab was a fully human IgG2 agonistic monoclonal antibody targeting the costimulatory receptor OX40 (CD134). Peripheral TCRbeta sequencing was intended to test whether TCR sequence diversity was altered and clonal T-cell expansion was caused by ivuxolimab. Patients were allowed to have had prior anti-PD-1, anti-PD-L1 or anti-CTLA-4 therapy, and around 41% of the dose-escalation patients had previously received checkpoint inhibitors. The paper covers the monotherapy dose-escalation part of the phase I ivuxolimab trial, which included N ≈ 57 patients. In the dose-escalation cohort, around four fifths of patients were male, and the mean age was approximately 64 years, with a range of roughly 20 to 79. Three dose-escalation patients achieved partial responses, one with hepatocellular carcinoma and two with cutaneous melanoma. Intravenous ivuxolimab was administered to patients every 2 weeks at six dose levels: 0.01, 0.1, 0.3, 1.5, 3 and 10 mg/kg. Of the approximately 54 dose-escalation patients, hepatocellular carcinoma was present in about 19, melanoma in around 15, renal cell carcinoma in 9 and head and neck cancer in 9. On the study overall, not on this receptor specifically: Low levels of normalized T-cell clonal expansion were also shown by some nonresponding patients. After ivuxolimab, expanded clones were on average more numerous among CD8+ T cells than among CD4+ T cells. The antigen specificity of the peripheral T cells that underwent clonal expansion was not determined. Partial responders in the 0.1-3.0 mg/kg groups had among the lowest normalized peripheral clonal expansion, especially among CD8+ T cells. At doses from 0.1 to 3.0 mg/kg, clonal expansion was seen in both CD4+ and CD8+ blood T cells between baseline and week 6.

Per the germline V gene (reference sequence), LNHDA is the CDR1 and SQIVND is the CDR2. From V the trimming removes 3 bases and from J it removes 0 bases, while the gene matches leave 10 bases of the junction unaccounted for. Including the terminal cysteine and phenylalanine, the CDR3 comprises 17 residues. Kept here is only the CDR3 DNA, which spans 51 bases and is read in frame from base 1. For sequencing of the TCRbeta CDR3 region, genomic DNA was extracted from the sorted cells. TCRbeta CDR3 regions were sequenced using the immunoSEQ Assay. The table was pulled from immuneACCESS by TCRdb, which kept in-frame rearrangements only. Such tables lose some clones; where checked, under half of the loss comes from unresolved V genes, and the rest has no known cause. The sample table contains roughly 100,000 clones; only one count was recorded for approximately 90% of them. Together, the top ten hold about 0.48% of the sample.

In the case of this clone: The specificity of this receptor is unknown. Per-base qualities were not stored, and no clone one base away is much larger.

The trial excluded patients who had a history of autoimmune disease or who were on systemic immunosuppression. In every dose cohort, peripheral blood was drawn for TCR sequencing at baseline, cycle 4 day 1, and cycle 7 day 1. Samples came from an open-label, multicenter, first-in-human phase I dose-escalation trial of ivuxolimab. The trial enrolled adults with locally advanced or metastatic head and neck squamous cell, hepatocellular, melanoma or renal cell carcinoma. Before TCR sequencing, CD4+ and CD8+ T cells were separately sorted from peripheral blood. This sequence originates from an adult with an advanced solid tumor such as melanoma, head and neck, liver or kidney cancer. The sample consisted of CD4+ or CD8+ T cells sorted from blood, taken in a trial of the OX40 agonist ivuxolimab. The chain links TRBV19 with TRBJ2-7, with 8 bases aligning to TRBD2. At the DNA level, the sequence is TGTGCCAGTAGTATGAGGAGCGGGGGACACCCCTCCTACGAGCAGTACTTC. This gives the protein CASSMRSGGHPSYEQYF.